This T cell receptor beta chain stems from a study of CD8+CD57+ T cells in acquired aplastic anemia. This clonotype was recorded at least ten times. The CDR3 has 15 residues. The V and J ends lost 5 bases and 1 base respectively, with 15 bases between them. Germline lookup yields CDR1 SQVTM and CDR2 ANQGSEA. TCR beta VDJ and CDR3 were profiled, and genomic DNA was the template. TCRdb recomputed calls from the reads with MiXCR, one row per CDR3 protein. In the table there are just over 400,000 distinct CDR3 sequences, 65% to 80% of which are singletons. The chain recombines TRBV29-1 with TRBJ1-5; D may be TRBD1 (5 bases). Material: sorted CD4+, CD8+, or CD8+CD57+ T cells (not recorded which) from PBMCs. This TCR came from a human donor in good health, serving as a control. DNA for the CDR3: TGCAGCGTTAGAATTGGGGGTAGCAGCAATCAGCCCCAGCATTTT. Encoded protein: CSVRIGGSSNQPQHF. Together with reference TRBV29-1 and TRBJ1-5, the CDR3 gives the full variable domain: SAVISQKPSRDICQRGTSLTIQCQVDSQVTMMFWYRQQPGQSLTLIATANQGSEATYESGFVIDKFPISRPNLTFSTLTVSNMSPEDSSIYLCSVRIGGSSNQPQHFGDGTRLSIL.